The source of this TCR beta chain is a study of long-term antiretroviral therapy in people with HIV (dated 2022 in TCRdb). Study-level background: The earliest samples were collected roughly a decade before the 2015 WHO recommendation for immediate ART, at a time when ART was usually postponed until CD4 counts fell. A total of approximately 200 cryopreserved PBMC samples came from approximately 30 adults with confirmed HIV infection and were collected serially over a mean of approximately 6 years (range 1-12). No cross-contamination during QIAcube processing was shown when test extractions of a monoclonal T-cell line were performed alongside fewer than 35 polyclonal samples. About 40% of the 30 participants with HIV were female. A retrospective serial study tested whether ART initiation and durable HIV suppression were associated with changes in peripheral blood TRB repertoire composition and diversity. The study at large found these results: Expanded TRB clones identified before ART initiation dominated the repertoire at all time points, although this dominance fluctuated and declined in many PLHIV after ART. HIV repertoires had narrower CDR3 length ranges than controls, and the network structure suggested an antigen-experienced repertoire that shifted only slightly toward naive after ART. Because cell numbers in pre-ART samples were limited, unsorted PBMC were profiled instead of sorted CD4+ and CD8+ T cells. ART initiation was associated with a significant increase in TRB diversity, but diversity stayed significantly below transplant donor controls even after long-term ART. Because PBMC availability was limited, only the TCR beta chain was sequenced, with no alpha chain pairing. No data were available on ART adherence, viral resistance or therapy changes, limiting inferences about post-ART repertoire changes. The samples span the years 2004 to 2017, and the ART regimens used at that time may not be as effective as current regimens.

Participants were included only if at least one PBMC sample before ART initiation and at least two post-ART samples were available. Every participant with HIV received treatment in the United States of America. Cryopreserved samples of about 0.95-11 million PBMC were thawed and washed before DNA extraction. At the time of the earliest PBMC sample, participants with HIV were aged between about 23 and 54 years. PBMC samples were contributed by each participant from 1-4 timepoints before ART initiation and 2-8 timepoints after ART initiation, with a median of 7 samples. Serial HIV viral load, CD4+ T-cell count, ART history and demographic data were obtained for every participant. Genomic DNA was extracted from unsorted PBMC with a Qiagen kit on a QIAcube, processed in batches of 12 samples. There are 15 amino acids in the CDR3, from cysteine to phenylalanine inclusive. Left in the record is the CDR3 DNA by itself, 45 bases read in frame from the first base. Relative to germline, V is 6 bases shorter and J is 3 bases shorter, with 15 bases between their ends. Via the germline V gene, CDR1 is SNHLY and CDR2 FYNNEI.

This clone is identified as medium-sized (0.01 to 0.1%). Its antigen is not yet known. No quality values exist for individual bases; no much larger clone is one base distant. Sequencing of the TRB variable region was done with the immunoSEQ hsTCRB v3.0 assay at survey level resolution. TRB sequencing targeted a depth of about 40,000-50,000 T-cell genomes per sample. TRB libraries were pooled and sequenced on an Illumina MiSeq using a v3 150-cycle kit. The authors processed their data as follows. Repertoire analysis ran in R within a reproducible Nextflow workflow covering QC, data transformation and analysis. LymphoSeq2, an R package for exploring AIRR-Seq data, was used to implement the custom analyses. A handful of samples yielding fewer than 5000 total TRB sequences were excluded, leaving approximately 200 analyzed HIV repertoires. Among the approximately 200 retained HIV repertoires, about 60 were collected before ART initiation and 120 to 140 were collected after ART initiation. Repertoires were downsampled to 5000 TRB nucleotide sequences, and summary statistics were averaged over 100 downsampling iterations. The analysis kept only TRB sequences whose CDR3 regions were at least seven amino acids long. Diversity was measured with a Shannon entropy-derived clonality score and the Gini coefficient. In repertoire networks, the top 5000 CDR3 amino acid sequences were linked whenever an edit distance of one separated two sequences. GLIPH2 predicted antigen specificity groups and MHC restriction for TRB CDR3 amino acid sequences. To flag known associations with CMV, EBV, HIV or tissue antigens, CDR3 amino acid sequences were compared against VDJdb and McPAS-TCR. Pre-ART, post-ART and control groups were compared with Wilcoxon signed-rank tests and Holm-Bonferroni correction. Imported from immuneACCESS, the table was reduced by TCRdb to in-frame sequences with V and J called. These copies leave out some clones; in studies compared against another copy, an unresolved V gene accounts for under half, and the cause of the remainder is not known. The V and J calls and clone size are taken from that table; D and trimming were inferred from the DNA. The sample data list approximately 24,000 clones, and about 95% of these were observed just once. The ten most abundant clones make up roughly 2.2% of the sample.

Recombination linked TRBV2 to TRBJ1-5; the best D guess is TRBD1, with 5 bases matching. This clonotype originated in a woman in her 50s with HIV. The sample here was unsorted PBMCs, taken just over 4.8 years after starting antiretroviral therapy. The nucleotides read TGTGCCAGCAGACGGGGACCGTTGAACAATCAGCCCCAGCATTTT. This encodes CASRRGPLNNQPQHF.